Reported below is one T cell receptor (beta chain). V lost 3 bases, J lost 2 bases, and 16 bases lay in between. Germline values: CDR1 MNHGY, CDR2 SVAAGI. This CDR3 is built from 16 residues. The data are from a study of control samples from healthy donors and cancer patients. Libraries were prepared by immunoSEQ multiplex PCR; TCRdb keeps only in-frame clonotypes and omits some of them. The sample lists 200,000 to 250,000 clones, 85% to 95% seen once, with approximately 1.6% in the top ten. The sequence came from a middle-aged man in good health. Sequencing used blood. V gene TRBV6-9 combines with J gene TRBJ1-1, with a possible D match to TRBD1 (6 bases). CDR3 nucleotides: TGTGCCAGCAGTTACGCGGAGGACAGAATTAACACTGAAGCTTTCTTT. Encoded protein: CASSYAEDRINTEAFF.